This record covers a single T cell receptor (beta chain). In the original analysis: Nucleated cell number was recorded as an estimate derived from reference gene primer amplification. TCRdb's copy holds only in-frame clones and misses some; the assay was immunoSEQ multiplex PCR. For V, J and clone size, that table is used; D and trimming come from the DNA. The sample has about 230,000 clones, just over 85% seen once. V gave up 2 bases and J gave up 3 bases, with 8 bases separating them. Germline values: CDR1 SGDLS, CDR2 YYNGEE. The length of the CDR3 is 13 residues. This record comes from a study of blood T cell repertoires in COVID-19. Overall study context: COVID-19 samples collected from the United States, Italy and Spain covered acute and convalescent phases. Sources were T cells, B-cell-depleted T cells, or PBMCs; the material itself was cDNA or gDNA.

The rearrangement joins TRBV9 to TRBJ1-1; D unclear. The sequencing sample was made of peripheral blood. This TCR was recovered from a man in his fifties with COVID-19, enrolled during active disease. The CDR3 loop reads CASSVETDTEAFF. In DNA, the CDR3 is TGTGCCAGCAGCGTTGAAACAGACACTGAAGCTTTCTTT.